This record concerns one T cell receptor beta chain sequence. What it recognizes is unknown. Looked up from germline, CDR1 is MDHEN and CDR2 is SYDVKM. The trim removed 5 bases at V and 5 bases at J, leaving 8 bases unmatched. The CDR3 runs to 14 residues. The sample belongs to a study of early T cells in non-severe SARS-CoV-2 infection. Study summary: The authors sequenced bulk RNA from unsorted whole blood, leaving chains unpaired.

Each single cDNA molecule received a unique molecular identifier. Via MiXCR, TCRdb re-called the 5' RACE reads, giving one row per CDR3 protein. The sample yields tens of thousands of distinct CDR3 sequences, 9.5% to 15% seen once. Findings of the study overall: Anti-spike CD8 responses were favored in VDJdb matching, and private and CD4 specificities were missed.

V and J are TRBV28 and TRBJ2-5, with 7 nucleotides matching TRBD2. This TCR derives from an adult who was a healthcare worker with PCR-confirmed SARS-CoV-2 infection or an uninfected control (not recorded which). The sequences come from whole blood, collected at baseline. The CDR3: CASSELAGVETQYF. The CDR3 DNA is TGTGCCAGCAGTGAATTGGCGGGGGTTGAGACCCAGTACTTC.